The next 21 T cell receptor beta chains were all read from a single sample in a study of cytotoxic CD8 clonotypes in ibrutinib-treated CLL (dated by TCRdb to 2020 to 2022). What this sample's time point label stands for: progressive disease on ibrutinib. Receptors were amplified or captured by the immunoSEQ multiplex PCR assay. Sourced from immuneACCESS, this table was stored by TCRdb with only in-frame sequences that have V and J called. A share of the clones is absent; for the studies checked, an unresolved V gene accounts for under half, and the remainder has no known explanation. This sample lists 250,000 to 350,000 clones; more than 70% were detected once. Approximately 5.1% of the sample lies in the top ten. Sequencing was performed on PBMCs, taken at disease progression, from a patient treated with ibrutinib. The source of these receptors is a human donor with chronic lymphocytic leukemia.

V gene TRBV15 combines with J gene TRBJ1-5; tentative D call: TRBD1 (6 bases). The germline V gene has CDR1 LNHNV and CDR2 YYDKDF (reference sequence). Between the trimmed V and J ends, which lost 5 bases and 9 bases, there was a span of 20 bases. This CDR3 is 15 amino acids long. The CDR3 region is CATSPGHSISLPQHF. CDR3 sequence (DNA): TGTGCCACCAGCCCGGGACATAGTATCTCCTTGCCCCAGCATTTT.

This clone was counted between two and nine times. This chain joins TRBV5-5 and TRBJ1-2, with D maybe TRBD1 (5 bases). The CDR3 has 16 residues. V was shortened by 4 bases and J by 8 bases, with 24 bases between the two germline ends. Germline loops: CDR1 SGHKS, CDR2 YYEKEE (reference sequence). The CDR3 here is CASSNEGDVWGTGYTF. As DNA, the CDR3 is TGTGCCAGCAGCAACGAAGGGGATGTATGGGGGACCGGCTACACCTTC.

The rearrangement uses TRBV7-9 and TRBJ2-4; D possibly corresponds to TRBD1 (6 bases). CDR3 length: 13 residues. Trimming took off 11 bases at V and 1 base at J, with 12 bases between the two ends. CDR1 SEHNR and CDR2 FQNEAQ come from the germline V gene (reference sequence). CDR3 nucleotide sequence: TGTGCCGCAGGGGATGGGGCCAAAAACATTCAGTACTTC. It codes for CAAGDGAKNIQYF.

This clone was counted only a few times. The gene calls are TRBV7-9 and TRBJ2-7; TRBD2 aligns across 9 bases. CDR3 size: 16 residues. The germline gives CDR1 SEHNR, CDR2 FQNEAQ (reference sequence). The ends lost 2 bases at V and 0 bases at J; junction bases unmatched: 5. The CDR3 region is CASSLFPSGASYEQYF. The CDR3 DNA is TGTGCCAGCAGCTTATTCCCTAGCGGGGCCTCCTACGAGCAGTACTTC.

The chain recombines TRBV29-1 with TRBJ2-3; D not resolved. Germline CDR1 reads SQVTM; CDR2 reads ANQGSEA. V was trimmed by 1 base and J by 0 bases, leaving 8 bases between them. This CDR3 contains 14 residues. The CDR3 DNA is TGCAGCGTTGAAGGAATATTAAGCACAGATACGCAGTATTTT. The encoded protein is CSVEGILSTDTQYF.

The genes are TRBV19 and TRBJ2-1; TRBD1 or TRBD2 may be the D gene (5 bases each). Trimming pared 1 base from V and 4 bases from J, leaving 14 bases between. Germline CDR1 LNHDA, CDR2 SQIVND (reference sequence). This CDR3 is built from 16 residues. CDR3 DNA sequence: TGTGCCAGTAGTATAGTTCAGGGAAGAGGGTACAATGAGCAGTTCTTC. This codes for CASSIVQGRGYNEQFF.

This chain uses TRBV11-2 with TRBJ1-1; D not resolved. The CDR3 loop spans 17 amino acids. Per germline, CDR1 SGHAT and CDR2 FQNNGV. V lost 2 bases, J lost 3 bases, and 19 bases lay in between. CDR3 nucleotide sequence: TGTGCCAGCAGCTTATGGTATGACACCCGAAGCCACACTGAAGCTTTCTTT. Translated: CASSLWYDTRSHTEAFF.

V is TRBV10-2 and J is TRBJ2-3; 8 nucleotides line up with TRBD1. From germline, CDR1 is WSHSY and CDR2 SAAADI. The trim removed 5 bases at V and 4 bases at J, leaving 5 bases unmatched. The CDR3 extends over 14 amino acids. The CDR3 sequence: CASSIGDRSDTQYF. The DNA of the CDR3 is TGCGCCAGCAGTATCGGGGACAGGTCAGATACGCAGTATTTT.

The chain recombines TRBV10-3 with TRBJ2-3; D is uncertain. Germline loops: CDR1 ENHRY, CDR2 SYGVKD. V was pared by 3 bases and J by 6 bases, with 10 bases between. The CDR3 is 13 amino acids. In nucleotides, the CDR3 is TGTGCCATCAGTGAAGCCCCTATGGATACGCAGTATTTT. Protein sequence: CAISEAPMDTQYF.

The V gene is TRBV2, the J gene TRBJ2-7; D perhaps matches TRBD1 (6 bases). Germline CDR1 is SNHLY and CDR2 is FYNNEI. There are 14 residues in the CDR3. The V gene lost 6 bases and the J gene lost 1 base, with 13 bases spanning the gap. The CDR3 protein is CASRGARLSYEQYF. The CDR3 DNA follows: TGTGCCAGCAGGGGGGCCAGACTGTCCTACGAGCAGTACTTC.

The CDR3 nucleotides are TGTGCCAGCAGTGATTTAGACCCGTTTAACTATGGCTACACCTTC. It translates to CASSDLDPFNYGYTF. The chain recombines TRBV6-1 with TRBJ1-2; D is undetermined. Trimming cost V 3 bases and J 1 base, with 12 bases left between them. Germline loops: CDR1 MNHNS, CDR2 SASEGT. The CDR3 extends over 15 amino acids.

CDR3 DNA: TGTGCCAGCAGCTGGGGGACCGCGCGCGGGATCTATGGCTACACCTTC. Amino acid sequence: CASSWGTARGIYGYTF. The chain has TRBV5-4 and TRBJ1-2; a weak D match, TRBD1 (5 bases). The CDR3 has 16 residues. Germline-derived CDR1 and CDR2 are SGHNT and YYREEE (reference sequence). Trimming cost V 3 bases and J 4 bases, with 19 bases left between them.

This rearrangement joins TRBV18 to TRBJ1-5; D gene ambiguous. The germline CDR1 and CDR2 sequences are KGHSH and LQKENI. The CDR3 has 14 residues. Trimming took off 1 base at V and 6 bases at J, with 10 bases between the two ends. The CDR3 here is CASSPRSGAQPQHF. The DNA of the CDR3 is TGTGCCAGCTCACCACGATCGGGAGCTCAGCCCCAGCATTTT.

This clone was detected only once. The chain links TRBV6-5 to TRBJ2-7; TRBD1 aligns across 10 bases. CDR1 and CDR2 (germline): MNHEY, SVGAGI. Losses at the gene ends were 5 bases for V and 3 bases for J; bases not matched to a gene: 4. The CDR3 spans 14 residues. CDR3 nucleotides: TGTGCCAGCAGTGGGTGGGACAGGGGCTACGAGCAGTACTTC. This encodes CASSGWDRGYEQYF.

This chain connects TRBV9 to TRBJ2-1, with D perhaps given as TRBD1 or TRBD2 (7 bases each). The CDR3 sequence is 15 residues long. Trimming removed 6 bases from V and 0 bases from J, with 13 bases in between. Germline values: CDR1 SGDLS, CDR2 YYNGEE. CDR3 sequence reads: CASKGEGASYNEQFF. The CDR3 region has the DNA TGTGCCAGCAAAGGGGAGGGGGCCTCCTACAATGAGCAGTTCTTC.

The CDR3 loop is CASSHTGNSPLHF. As DNA, the CDR3 is TGCGCCAGCAGTCATACAGGGAATTCACCCCTCCACTTT. This chain joins TRBV5-1 and TRBJ1-6; TRBD1 might be the D (6 bases). This CDR3 comprises 13 residues. Germline V CDR1 and CDR2: SGHRS, YFSETQ. Trimming left V 5 bases short and J 7 bases short, with 10 bases between.

The rearrangement links TRBV7-9 to TRBJ1-2, with a possible D match to TRBD1 (5 bases). Deletions cut 1 base from V and 6 bases from J, with 12 bases between. The germline V gene has CDR1 SEHNR and CDR2 FQNEAQ (reference sequence). The CDR3 contains 14 residues. Here the CDR3 reads CASSLVGGRNGYTF. The CDR3 nucleotides read TGTGCCAGCAGCTTAGTCGGGGGAAGGAATGGCTACACCTTC.

V gene TRBV10-1 combines with J gene TRBJ2-1; 10 positions agree with TRBD2. The germline V gene encodes CDR1 WNHNN and CDR2 SYGVQD (reference sequence). V lost 0 bases, J lost 7 bases, and 3 bases stayed unmatched. There are 15 residues in the CDR3. The CDR3 loop reads CASSESLAGANEQFF. CDR3 coding DNA: TGCGCCAGCAGTGAGTCCCTAGCGGGAGCGAATGAGCAGTTCTTC.

This clone occurred once. The chain couples TRBV10-2 to TRBJ1-3; D remains ambiguous. The V end was cut by 4 bases, the J end by 3 bases, with 7 bases between. Per the germline V gene, CDR1 is WSHSY and CDR2 is SAAADI. This CDR3 is 13 amino acids long. Here the CDR3 DNA reads TGCGCCAGCAGTGTGGCTAGTGGAAACACCATATATTTT. Translated, it gives CASSVASGNTIYF.

In its sample, this clone was seen a few times. The gene calls are TRBV9 and TRBJ2-1, with D possibly being TRBD1 (5 bases). CDR1 is SGDLS, CDR2 YYNGEE, per germline. Trimming left V 3 bases short and J 3 bases short, with 13 bases between. The CDR3 is 15 amino acids. The CDR3 loop reads CASSDAGFVYNEQFF. The CDR3, as DNA: TGTGCCAGCAGCGACGCAGGGTTCGTCTACAATGAGCAGTTCTTC.

The chain's CDR3 is CASSTRRFETQYF. CDR3 nucleotide sequence: TGCGCCAGCAGCACCAGGAGGTTCGAGACCCAGTACTTC. The chain carries TRBV5-1 and TRBJ2-5, with D possibly TRBD2 on 5 matching bases. CDR1 is SGHRS, CDR2 YFSETQ, per germline. The CDR3 is 13 residues long. Trimming took off 4 bases at V and 5 bases at J, with 12 bases between the two ends.